This T cell receptor (beta chain) was sequenced for a study of blood T cell repertoires in COVID-19 (dated by TCRdb to about 2020). Notes on the research overall: Samples covering the acute and convalescent phases of COVID-19 were provided by collaborators in the United States, Italy and Spain. The samples were drawn from the first 160 participants of the ongoing ImmuneRACE study and from 1,254 subjects provided by 6 global collaborators. The material from the prospective study consisted of cDNA or gDNA derived from T cells, B-cell-depleted T cells, or PBMCs. The repertoires were made available in a free public database intended to serve as a resource for research on the immune response to SARS-CoV-2. Subjects who had been exposed to COVID-19, were actively infected with it, or had recovered from it provided the deeply sampled blood TCRbeta repertoires that made up the dataset. Nearly every sample came with metadata listing a de-identified subject ID, COVID-19 status, age in years and sex. Where HLA class I and class II types were available, the types were taken from metadata supplied by the sample provider, not from assay-based typing.

Worth noting for this clone: Its antigen is still unknown. No base quality values were provided; no much bigger clone lies one nucleotide off.

The collaborating institutions used their own protocols to collect whole blood in K2EDTA tubes. For TCRbeta analysis, collaborator samples were shipped as frozen whole blood, as isolated PBMCs, or as DNA extracted from either sample type. The immunoSEQ Assay, a bias-controlled multiplex PCR, was used to amplify TCRbeta CDR3 regions from genomic DNA. Per the source publication's procedure: Nucleated cell counts per sample were estimated from amplification of reference gene primers within the assay. Sequence reads were collapsed and filtered to measure the absolute abundance of every unique TCRbeta CDR3 rearrangement. For each sample, productive Simpson clonality was calculated as the square root of Simpson's diversity index over productive rearrangements. This immuneACCESS table, as held by TCRdb, lists in-frame sequences with V and J called but not all clones. Of the missing ones, under half trace to an unresolved V gene in checked studies; the others have no known cause. From that table come the V and J calls and clone size; the DNA was used to work out D and trimming. Within this sample are over 120,000 clones, with 65% to 90% of them counted one time only. The ten largest make up around 8.5% of the sample.

V is pared back by 3 bases and J by 8 bases, with 13 bases lying between the germline termini. CDR1 DFQATT and CDR2 SNEGSKA were looked up in the germline V gene (reference sequence). Spanning cysteine to phenylalanine, the CDR3 consists of 13 amino acids. The entry retains the CDR3 DNA only, 39 bases that are in frame from base 1. What the authors observed across the whole study: How much clinical and demographic metadata was included differed by source and by participant, and the metadata was provided uncurated.

The sample consisted of peripheral blood. Recombination connected TRBV20-1 to TRBJ1-4, and TRBD1 may be the D gene, going by 5 matching bases. The sequence came from a human donor in a cohort sampled during active COVID-19. The DNA sequence follows: TGCAGTGCTAGTTTCAGGGTTAGCGAAAAACTGTTTTTT. This gives the protein CSASFRVSEKLFF.